Presented here are 23 T cell receptor beta chains from one specimen sequenced in a study of T cells in Graves' hyperthyroidism and ophthalmopathy. RNA transcripts gave rise to amplified TCR beta CDR3 regions. The TCR CDR3 was amplified in a first-round RT-PCR using the HTBI primer set. MiXCR was run by TCRdb on the multiplex PCR reads, yielding one entry per CDR3 protein. The repertoire includes some 350,000 distinct CDR3 sequences, about 18% of them detected once, and about 3.5% sits in the top ten. Sequencing was performed on blood. The origin of the receptors is a woman between 18 and 29 years old with Graves' hyperthyroidism.

The chain recombines TRBV24-1 with TRBJ2-5; 12 nucleotides line up with TRBD2. The length of the CDR3 is 15 residues. V lost 4 bases, J lost 5 bases, and 4 bases stayed unmatched. Germline CDR1 reads KGHDR; CDR2 reads SFDVKD. The DNA for the CDR3 is TGTGCCACCAGTGACCTAGCGGGGGGGGTGGAGACCCAGTACTTC. It specifies CATSDLAGGVETQYF.

The table lists this clonotype with many counts. The genes are TRBV20-1 and TRBJ1-1; D is undetermined. The V and J ends lost 3 bases and 3 bases respectively, with 11 bases between them. Germline CDR1 and CDR2: DFQATT and SNEGSKA (reference sequence). CDR3 size: 13 residues. CDR3 in amino acids: CSASATTDTEAFF. The CDR3 coding sequence is TGCAGTGCTAGTGCGACTACCGACACTGAAGCTTTCTTT.

J is TRBJ1-3 and V is TRBV12-3 or TRBV12-4; tentatively, D is TRBD1 (5 bases). The V end was cut by 7 bases, the J end by 3 bases, with 19 bases between. The CDR3 sequence is 16 residues long. The CDR3 DNA sequence: TGTGCCAGCACCTCAAGGGGAGGCCATGGTGGAAACACCATATATTTT. This translates into CASTSRGGHGGNTIYF.

The J gene is TRBJ1-1, the V gene TRBV6-2 or TRBV6-3, with TRBD1 as a possible D gene (6 bases). This CDR3 is built from 16 residues. The germline V gene has CDR1 MNHEY and CDR2 SVGEGT. V was trimmed by 5 bases and J by 4 bases, leaving 20 bases between them. The CDR3 sequence is CASSDGIQGVRTEAFF. Here the CDR3 DNA reads TGTGCCAGCAGTGACGGCATACAGGGAGTTCGCACTGAAGCTTTCTTT.

The chain combines TRBV28 with TRBJ2-7; TRBD1 agrees at 7 bases. Trimming cost V 7 bases and J 4 bases; bases outside gene matches: 13. The CDR3 length is 15 residues. Germline V gene sequence: CDR1 MDHEN, CDR2 SYDVKM. CDR3 nucleotide sequence: TGTGCCAGCACCTCCCCCTGGACAGGCCGATACGAGCAGTACTTC. Its translation: CASTSPWTGRYEQYF.

This clonotype was observed at least ten times. The chain combines TRBV12-3 or TRBV12-4 with TRBJ2-7; 10 bases match TRBD2. With 2 bases clipped from V and 3 bases from J, the junction kept 13 bases outside the gene matches. The CDR3 is 18 amino acids. The CDR3 DNA sequence: TGTGCCAGCAGTTTATGGGTAGCGGGGGGCCCTAGTGACTACGAGCAGTACTTC. Its protein product is CASSLWVAGGPSDYEQYF.

A remark on this clonotype: Likely a read error: the CDR3 ends without its conserved phenylalanine or tryptophan. The V gene is TRBV12-3 or TRBV12-4, the J gene TRBJ2-7, with 7 bases fitting TRBD2. CDR3 size: 16 residues. V was clipped by 2 bases and J by 3 bases; unmatched bases: 10. CDR3 in amino acids: CASSLWREYKGYEQYL. CDR3 DNA: TGTGCCAGCAGTTTATGGCGGGAGTACAAGGGCTACGAGCAGTACCTC.

The table lists this clonotype with many counts. The chain employs TRBV25-1 and TRBJ1-1; D remains unclear. The V gene lost 4 bases and the J gene lost 1 base, with 7 bases spanning the gap. This CDR3 comprises 13 residues. Germline lookup yields CDR1 MGHDK and CDR2 SYGVNS. The CDR3 loop is CASSAIGNTEAFF. As DNA, the CDR3 is TGTGCCAGCAGTGCAATAGGGAACACTGAAGCTTTCTTT.

This clonotype has a count of ten or more. The chain employs TRBV6-2 or TRBV6-3 and TRBJ2-7; TRBD2 matches at 11 bases. This CDR3 comprises 15 residues. Trimming took 5 bases from V and 1 from J; bases not matched to a gene: 4. The germline CDR1 and CDR2 sequences are MNHEY and SVGEGT. The CDR3 loop is CASSRGTSGSYEQYF. In DNA form, the CDR3 reads TGTGCCAGCAGTCGCGGGACTAGCGGATCCTACGAGCAGTACTTC.

J is TRBJ2-3 and V is TRBV15, with D perhaps TRBD2 (6 bases). Trimming cost V 2 bases and J 0 bases, with 12 bases left between them. Germline loops: CDR1 LNHNV, CDR2 YYDKDF (reference sequence). This CDR3 contains 16 residues. CDR3 amino acids: CATSRLRGLSTDTQYF. CDR3 DNA: TGTGCCACCAGCAGACTTAGGGGACTGAGCACAGATACGCAGTATTTT.

This clonotype was detected many times. The CDR3 DNA sequence: TGTGCCAGCAGCCTTAACATACAGGGGTATGGCTACACCTTC. The encoded protein is CASSLNIQGYGYTF. V usage is TRBV7-3 and J usage is TRBJ1-2, with TRBD1 identical over 7 bases. With 5 bases clipped from V and 5 bases from J, the junction kept 8 bases outside the gene matches. This CDR3 is built from 14 residues. Germline CDR1 and CDR2: SGHTA and FQGTGA.

In this sample, this clonotype turned up many times. V and J are TRBV30 and TRBJ2-5; possibly TRBD1 for D (6 bases). V was shortened by 4 bases and J by 5 bases, with 14 bases between the two germline ends. The CDR3 length is 13 residues. The V gene's germline CDR1 is GTSNPN and CDR2 SVGIG (reference sequence). CDR3 in amino acids: CAWNTGNGETQYF. The DNA of the CDR3 is TGTGCCTGGAATACAGGGAACGGCGAGACCCAGTACTTC.

This clonotype has only a few counts. The CDR3 loop reads CASRLDRVGTGELFF. CDR3 sequence (DNA): TGTGCCAGTAGGTTGGACAGGGTAGGAACCGGGGAGCTGTTTTTT. The chain is built from TRBV19 and TRBJ2-2, with 8 bases identical to TRBD1. The CDR3 totals 15 residues. Germline CDR1 is LNHDA and CDR2 is SQIVND (reference sequence). Trimming took 6 bases from V and 5 from J; bases not matched to a gene: 8.

This clonotype has only a few counts. The chain recombines TRBV11-2 with TRBJ1-6, with D uncertain. Between the trimmed V and J ends, which lost 5 bases and 2 bases, there was a span of 16 bases. Germline CDR1 reads SGHAT; CDR2 reads FQNNGV. The CDR3 is 17 residues long. CDR3 nucleotides: TGTGCCAGCAGCCTATACCTTCAGGTCGCCTATAATTCACCCCTCCACTTT. This translates into CASSLYLQVAYNSPLHF.

This chain links TRBV5-1 with TRBJ2-5, with D perhaps matching TRBD1 or TRBD2 (5 bases each). Trimming pared 3 bases from V and 4 bases from J, leaving 16 bases between. Germline loops: CDR1 SGHRS, CDR2 YFSETQ. There are 15 residues in the CDR3. In nucleotides, the CDR3 is TGCGCCAGCAGCTCCGGGGCCACCTCCAGAGAGACCCAGTACTTC. This translates into CASSSGATSRETQYF.

This clonotype showed up many times. The chain uses TRBV24-1 and TRBJ2-7, with no clear D. V was cut by 9 bases and J by 6 bases, with 8 bases left in between. Germline V gives CDR1 KGHDR, CDR2 SFDVKD. CDR3 length: 10 residues. CDR3 nucleotides: TGTGCCACCCACGGTCCCGAGCAGTACTTC. This translates into CATHGPEQYF.

A note on this clonotype: This may arise from a read error, as a much more abundant clone is one base away. The chain uses TRBV2 and TRBJ2-2, with TRBD2 as a possible D gene (6 bases). Per germline, CDR1 SNHLY and CDR2 FYNNEI. The CDR3 covers 14 residues. The CDR3 spells CASSDYGSTGELVF. The CDR3 nucleotides are TGTGCCAGCAGTGACTACGGGAGCACCGGGGAGCTGGTTTTT.

This clonotype was counted at least ten times. This chain connects TRBV6-2 or TRBV6-3 to TRBJ2-7, with 10 bases aligning to TRBD1. V lost 6 bases and J lost 5; bases outside the gene matches: 4. The CDR3 sequence is 13 residues long. CDR1 MNHEY and CDR2 SVGEGT come from the germline V gene. The CDR3 region has the DNA TGTGCCAGCAGGAGGGGACAGGGGAACGAGCAGTACTTC. It encodes CASRRGQGNEQYF.

This clonotype came up many times. The genes are TRBV5-1 and TRBJ2-2; 7 nucleotides match TRBD1. The germline CDR1 and CDR2 sequences are SGHRS and YFSETQ. V was pared by 6 bases and J by 5 bases, with 4 bases of the junction left unmatched. The length of the CDR3 is 13 residues. The CDR3 loop is CASKGGRTGELFF. CDR3 DNA: TGCGCCAGCAAAGGGGGCCGAACCGGGGAGCTGTTTTTT.

This clonotype was counted at least ten times. The chain couples TRBV7-9 to TRBJ1-2, with D hard to call. The CDR3 is 14 residues long. V was clipped by 1 base and J by 3 bases, with 9 bases between them. The germline CDR1 and CDR2 sequences are SEHNR and FQNEAQ (reference sequence). CDR3 bases: TGTGCCAGCAGCTTAGTTTCCTCACACTATGGCTACACCTTC. It encodes CASSLVSSHYGYTF. The variable domain in full, completed from reference TRBV7-9 and TRBJ1-2, reads DTGVSQNPRHKITKRGQNVTFRCDPISEHNRLYWYRQTLGQGPEFLTYFQNEAQLEKSRLLSDRFSAERPKGSFSTLEIQRTEQGDSAMYLCASSLVSSHYGYTFGSGTRLTVV.

This clonotype was detected many times. The rearrangement uses TRBV20-1 and TRBJ1-2; 10 bases are shared with TRBD1. CDR1 and CDR2 from the germline V gene are DFQATT and SNEGSKA (reference sequence). The CDR3 is 14 amino acids. Unmatched junction bases numbered 8, after V lost 5 bases and J lost 5 bases. This CDR3 reads CSAGGTGVIYGYTF. The DNA for the CDR3 is TGCAGTGCTGGGGGGACAGGGGTTATTTATGGCTACACCTTC.

The table lists this clonotype with many counts. The chain uses TRBV12-3 or TRBV12-4 and TRBJ2-2; D gene ambiguous. There are 13 residues in the CDR3. With 1 base removed from V and 5 bases from J, the gap between germline ends came to 5 bases. In nucleotides, the CDR3 is TGTGCCAGCAGTTTAGTGGGGACCGGGGAGCTGTTTTTT. As protein: CASSLVGTGELFF.

This clonotype occurred many times. CDR3 sequence reads: CASSVKSCKDCNQPQHF. The CDR3 DNA sequence: TGTGCCAGCAGCGTAAAATCGTGTAAGGACTGCAATCAGCCCCAGCATTTT. V usage is TRBV9 and J usage is TRBJ1-5; no reliable D call. Germline V gene sequence: CDR1 SGDLS, CDR2 YYNGEE. This CDR3 has 17 amino acids. Trimming took 1 base from V and 2 from J, leaving 16 bases between them.